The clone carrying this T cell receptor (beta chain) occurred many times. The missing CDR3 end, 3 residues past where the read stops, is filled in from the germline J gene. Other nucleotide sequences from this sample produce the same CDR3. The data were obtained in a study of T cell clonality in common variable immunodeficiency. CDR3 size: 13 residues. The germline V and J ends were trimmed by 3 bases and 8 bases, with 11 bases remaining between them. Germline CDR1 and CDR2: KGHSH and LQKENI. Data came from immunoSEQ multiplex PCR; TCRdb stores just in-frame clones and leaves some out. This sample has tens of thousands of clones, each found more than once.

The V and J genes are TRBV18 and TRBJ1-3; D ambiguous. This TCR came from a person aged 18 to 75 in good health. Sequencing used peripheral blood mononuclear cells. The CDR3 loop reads CASSPNRVDTIYF. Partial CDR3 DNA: TGTGCCAGCTCACCTAATAGGGTGGACACC. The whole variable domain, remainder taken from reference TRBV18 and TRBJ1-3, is NAGVMQNPRHLVRRRGQEARLRCSPMKGHSHVYWYRQLPEEGLKFMVYLQKENIIDESGMPKERFSAEFPKEGPSILRIQQVVRGDSAAYFCASSPNRVDTIYFGEGSWLTVV.